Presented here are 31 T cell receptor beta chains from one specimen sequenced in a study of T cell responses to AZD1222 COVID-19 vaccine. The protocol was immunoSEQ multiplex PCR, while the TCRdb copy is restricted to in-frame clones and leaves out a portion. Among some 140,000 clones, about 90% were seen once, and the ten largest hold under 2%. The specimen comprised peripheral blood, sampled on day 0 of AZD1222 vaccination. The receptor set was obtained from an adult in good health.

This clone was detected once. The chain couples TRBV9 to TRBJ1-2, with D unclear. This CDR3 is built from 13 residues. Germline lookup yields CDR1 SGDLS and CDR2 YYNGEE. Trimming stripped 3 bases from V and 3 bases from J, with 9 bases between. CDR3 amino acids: CASSAGMDYGYTF. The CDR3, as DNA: TGTGCCAGCAGCGCCGGGATGGACTATGGCTACACCTTC.

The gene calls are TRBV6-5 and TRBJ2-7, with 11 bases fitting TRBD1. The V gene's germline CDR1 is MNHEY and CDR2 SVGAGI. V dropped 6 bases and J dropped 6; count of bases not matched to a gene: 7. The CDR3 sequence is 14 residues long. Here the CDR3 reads CASSPGQGGFEQYF. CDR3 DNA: TGTGCCAGCAGCCCGGGACAGGGGGGGTTCGAGCAGTACTTC.

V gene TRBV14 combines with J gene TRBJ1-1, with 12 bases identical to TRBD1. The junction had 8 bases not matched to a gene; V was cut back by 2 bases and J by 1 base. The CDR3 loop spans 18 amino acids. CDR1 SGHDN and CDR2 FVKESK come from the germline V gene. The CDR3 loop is CASSQILGQGAENTEAFF. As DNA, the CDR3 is TGTGCCAGCAGCCAAATACTGGGACAGGGGGCGGAGAACACTGAAGCTTTCTTT.

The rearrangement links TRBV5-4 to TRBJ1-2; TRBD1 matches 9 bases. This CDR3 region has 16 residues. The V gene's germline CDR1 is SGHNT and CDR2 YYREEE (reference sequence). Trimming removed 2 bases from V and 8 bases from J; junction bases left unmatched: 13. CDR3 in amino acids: CASSFIRDRDLGGYTF. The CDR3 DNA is TGTGCCAGCAGCTTCATCAGGGACAGGGATCTAGGCGGCTACACCTTC.

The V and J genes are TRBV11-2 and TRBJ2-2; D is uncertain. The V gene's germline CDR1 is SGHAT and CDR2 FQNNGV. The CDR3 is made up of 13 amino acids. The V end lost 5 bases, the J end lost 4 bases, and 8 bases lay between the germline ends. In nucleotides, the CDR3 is TGTGCCAGCAGCCCCGCAGGCACCGGGGAGCTGTTTTTT. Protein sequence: CASSPAGTGELFF. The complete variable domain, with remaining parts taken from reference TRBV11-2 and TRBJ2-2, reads EAGVAQSPRYKIIEKRQSVAFWCNPISGHATLYWYQQILGQGPKLLIQFQNNGVVDDSQLPKDRFSAERLKGVDSTLKIQPAKLEDSAVYLCASSPAGTGELFFGEGSRLTVL.

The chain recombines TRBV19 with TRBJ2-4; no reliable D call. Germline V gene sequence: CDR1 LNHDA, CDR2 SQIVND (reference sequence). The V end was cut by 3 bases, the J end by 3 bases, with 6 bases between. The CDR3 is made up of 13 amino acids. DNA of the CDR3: TGTGCCAGTAGTATGGGCGGCAAAAACATTCAGTACTTC. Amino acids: CASSMGGKNIQYF.

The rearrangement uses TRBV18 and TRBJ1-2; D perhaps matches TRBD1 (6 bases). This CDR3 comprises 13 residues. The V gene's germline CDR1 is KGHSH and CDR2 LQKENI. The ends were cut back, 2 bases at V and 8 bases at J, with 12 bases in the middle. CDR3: CASSPTGQEGYTF. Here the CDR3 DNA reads TGTGCCAGCTCACCAACAGGGCAGGAAGGCTACACCTTC.

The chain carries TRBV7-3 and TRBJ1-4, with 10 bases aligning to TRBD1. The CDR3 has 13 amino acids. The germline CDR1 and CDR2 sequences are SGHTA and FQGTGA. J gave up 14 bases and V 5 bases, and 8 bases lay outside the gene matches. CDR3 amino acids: CASSPGQGDPLFF. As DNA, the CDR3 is TGTGCCAGCAGCCCAGGACAGGGGGATCCTCTGTTTTTT.

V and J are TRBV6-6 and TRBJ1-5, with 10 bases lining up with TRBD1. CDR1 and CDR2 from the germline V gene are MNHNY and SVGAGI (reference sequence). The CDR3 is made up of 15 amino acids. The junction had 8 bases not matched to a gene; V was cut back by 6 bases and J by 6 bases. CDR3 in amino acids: CASRPPGQGFQPQHF. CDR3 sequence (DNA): TGTGCCAGCAGGCCTCCGGGACAGGGGTTTCAGCCCCAGCATTTT.

CDR3 in amino acids: CASSDETVDEKLFF. The DNA for the CDR3 is TGTGCCAGCAGTGACGAGACGGTCGACGAAAAACTGTTTTTT. The J gene is TRBJ1-4, the V gene TRBV25-1; D not resolved. Trimming left V 3 bases short and J 8 bases short, with 13 bases between. CDR3 length: 14 amino acids. In germline, CDR1 is MGHDK, CDR2 SYGVNS.

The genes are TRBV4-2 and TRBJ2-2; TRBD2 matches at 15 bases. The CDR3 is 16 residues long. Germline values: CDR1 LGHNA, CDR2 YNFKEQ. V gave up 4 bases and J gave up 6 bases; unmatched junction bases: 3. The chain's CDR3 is CASSRTSGGASGELFF. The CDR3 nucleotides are TGTGCCAGCAGCCGGACTAGCGGGGGGGCCTCCGGGGAGCTGTTTTTT.

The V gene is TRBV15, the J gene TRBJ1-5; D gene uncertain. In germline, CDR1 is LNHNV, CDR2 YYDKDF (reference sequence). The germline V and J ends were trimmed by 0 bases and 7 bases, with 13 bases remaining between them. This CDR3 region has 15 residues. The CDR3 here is CATSRDSALKQPQHF. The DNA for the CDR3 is TGTGCCACCAGCAGAGATTCAGCCCTAAAGCAGCCCCAGCATTTT.

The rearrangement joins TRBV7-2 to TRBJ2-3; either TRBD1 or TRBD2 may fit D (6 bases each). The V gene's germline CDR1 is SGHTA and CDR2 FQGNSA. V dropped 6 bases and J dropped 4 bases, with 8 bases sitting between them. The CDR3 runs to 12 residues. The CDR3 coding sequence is TGTGCCAGCAGGGGGGGCGCAGATACGCAGTATTTT. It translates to CASRGGADTQYF.

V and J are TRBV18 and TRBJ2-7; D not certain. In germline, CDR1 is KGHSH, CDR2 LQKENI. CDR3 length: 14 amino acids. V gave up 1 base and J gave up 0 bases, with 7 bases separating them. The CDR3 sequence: CASSPQRSSYEQYF. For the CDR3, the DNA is TGTGCCAGCTCACCACAACGTAGCTCCTACGAGCAGTACTTC.

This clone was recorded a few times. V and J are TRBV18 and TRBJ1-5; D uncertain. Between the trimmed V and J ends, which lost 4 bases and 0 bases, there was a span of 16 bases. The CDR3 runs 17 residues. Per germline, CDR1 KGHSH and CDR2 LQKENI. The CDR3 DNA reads TGTGCCAGCTCACGGGCTTCATCGAAAGATAGCAATCAGCCCCAGCATTTT. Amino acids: CASSRASSKDSNQPQHF.

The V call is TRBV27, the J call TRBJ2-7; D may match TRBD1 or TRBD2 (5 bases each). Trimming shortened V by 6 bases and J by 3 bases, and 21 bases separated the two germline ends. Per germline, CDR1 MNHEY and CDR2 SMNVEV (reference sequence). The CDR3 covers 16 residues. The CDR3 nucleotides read TGTGCCAGCAGCTCCCCCCGAGGGACCGGAGGCTACGAGCAGTACTTC. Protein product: CASSSPRGTGGYEQYF.

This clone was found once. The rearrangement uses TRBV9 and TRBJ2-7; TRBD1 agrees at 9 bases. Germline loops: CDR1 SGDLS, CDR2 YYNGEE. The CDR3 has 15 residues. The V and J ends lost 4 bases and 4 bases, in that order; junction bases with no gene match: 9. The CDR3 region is CASSFGTGSGYEQYF. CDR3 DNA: TGTGCCAGCAGCTTCGGGACAGGGTCAGGGTACGAGCAGTACTTC.

The CDR3 DNA is TGTGCCAGTAGTTCGGGGAGGCCCTTCGACACTGAAGCTTTCTTT. This translates into CASSSGRPFDTEAFF. The rearrangement links TRBV19 to TRBJ1-1; D not resolved. The CDR3 covers 15 residues. V was cut by 5 bases and J by 3 bases, with 16 bases left in between. Germline CDR1 and CDR2: LNHDA and SQIVND (reference sequence).

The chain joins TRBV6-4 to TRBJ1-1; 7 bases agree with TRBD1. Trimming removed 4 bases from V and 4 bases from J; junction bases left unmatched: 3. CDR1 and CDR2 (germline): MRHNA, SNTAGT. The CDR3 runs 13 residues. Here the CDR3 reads CASSATGVTEAFF. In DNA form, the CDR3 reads TGTGCCAGCAGTGCTACAGGGGTCACTGAAGCTTTCTTT.

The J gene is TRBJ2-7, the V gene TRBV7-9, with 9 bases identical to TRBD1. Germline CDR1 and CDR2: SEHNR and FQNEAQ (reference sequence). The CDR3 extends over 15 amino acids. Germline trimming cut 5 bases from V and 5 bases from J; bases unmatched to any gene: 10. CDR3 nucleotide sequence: TGTGCCAGCAGCGCACGACAGGGGGTGTGGGACGAGCAGTACTTC. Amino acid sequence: CASSARQGVWDEQYF. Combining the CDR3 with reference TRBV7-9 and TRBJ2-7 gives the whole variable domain DTGVSQNPRHKITKRGQNVTFRCDPISEHNRLYWYRQTLGQGPEFLTYFQNEAQLEKSRLLSDRFSAERPKGSFSTLEIQRTEQGDSAMYLCASSARQGVWDEQYFGPGTRLTVT.

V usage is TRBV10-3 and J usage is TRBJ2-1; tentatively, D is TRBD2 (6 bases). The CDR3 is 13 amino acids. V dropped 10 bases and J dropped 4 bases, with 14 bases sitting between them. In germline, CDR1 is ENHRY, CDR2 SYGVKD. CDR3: CATVDGGYNEQFF. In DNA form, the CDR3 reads TGTGCCACAGTGGATGGAGGGTACAATGAGCAGTTCTTC.

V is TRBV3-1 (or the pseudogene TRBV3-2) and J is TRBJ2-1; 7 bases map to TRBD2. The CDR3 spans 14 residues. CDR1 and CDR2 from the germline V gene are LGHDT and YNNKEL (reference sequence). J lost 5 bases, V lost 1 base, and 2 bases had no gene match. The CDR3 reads CASSQAAGDNEQFF. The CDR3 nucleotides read TGTGCCAGCAGCCAAGCGGCGGGGGACAATGAGCAGTTCTTC.

DNA for the CDR3: TGCGCCAGCAGCTTGGAAGTGGGCGACTCCTACAATGAGCAGTTCTTC. This translates into CASSLEVGDSYNEQFF. The gene calls are TRBV5-1 and TRBJ2-1; D ambiguous. The germline V gene encodes CDR1 SGHRS and CDR2 YFSETQ. CDR3 length equals 16 residues. The V end was cut by 0 bases, the J end by 0 bases, with 10 bases between.

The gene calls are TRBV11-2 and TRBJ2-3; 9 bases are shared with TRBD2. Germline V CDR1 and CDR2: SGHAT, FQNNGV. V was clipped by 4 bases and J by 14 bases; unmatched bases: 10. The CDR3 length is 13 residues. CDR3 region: CASSSSAGGWMYF. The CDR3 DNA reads TGTGCCAGCAGCTCTTCAGCGGGGGGTTGGATGTATTTT.

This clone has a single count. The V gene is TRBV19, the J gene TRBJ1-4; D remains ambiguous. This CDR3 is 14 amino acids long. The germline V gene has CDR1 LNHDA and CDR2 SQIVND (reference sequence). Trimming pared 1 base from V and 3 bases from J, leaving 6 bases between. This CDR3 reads CASSIGASNEKLFF. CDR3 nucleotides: TGTGCCAGTAGTATAGGGGCGTCTAATGAAAAACTGTTTTTT. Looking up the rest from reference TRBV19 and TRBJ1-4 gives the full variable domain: DGGITQSPKYLFRKEGQNVTLSCEQNLNHDAMYWYRQDPGQGLRLIYYSQIVNDFQKGDIAEGYSVSREKKESFPLTVTSAQKNPTAFYLCASSIGASNEKLFFGSGTQLSVL.

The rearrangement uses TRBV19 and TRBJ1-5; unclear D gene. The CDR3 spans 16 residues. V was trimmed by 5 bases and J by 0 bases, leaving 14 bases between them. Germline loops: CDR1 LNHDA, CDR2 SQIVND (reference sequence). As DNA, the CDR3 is TGTGCCAGTAGTTTTCGGGAGATTATTAGCAATCAGCCCCAGCATTTT. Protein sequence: CASSFREIISNQPQHF.

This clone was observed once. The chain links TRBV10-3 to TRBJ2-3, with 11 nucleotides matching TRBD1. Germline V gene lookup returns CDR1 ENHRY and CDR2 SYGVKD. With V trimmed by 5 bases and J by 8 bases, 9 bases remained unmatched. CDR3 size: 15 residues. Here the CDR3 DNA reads TGTGCCATCAGTCTGGGGACAGGGGGAGGGGGTACGCAGTATTTT. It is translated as CAISLGTGGGGTQYF.

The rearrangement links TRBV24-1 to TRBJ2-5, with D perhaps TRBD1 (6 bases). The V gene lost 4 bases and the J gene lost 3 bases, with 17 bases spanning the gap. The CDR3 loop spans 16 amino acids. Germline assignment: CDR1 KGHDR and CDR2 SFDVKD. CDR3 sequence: CATSDRGSGTKETQYF. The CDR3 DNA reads TGTGCCACCAGTGACCGTGGCTCCGGGACAAAAGAGACCCAGTACTTC.

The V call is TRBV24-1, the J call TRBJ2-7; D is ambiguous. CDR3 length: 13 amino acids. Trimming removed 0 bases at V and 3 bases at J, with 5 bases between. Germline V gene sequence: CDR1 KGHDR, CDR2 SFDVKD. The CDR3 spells CATSDLSDYEQYF. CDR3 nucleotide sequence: TGTGCCACCAGTGATTTGTCCGACTACGAGCAGTACTTC.

The CDR3 bases are TGCGCCAGCAGCTTGGCCATTACTAGCGGGAGCTACGAGCAGTACTTC. Translating it yields CASSLAITSGSYEQYF. The chain combines TRBV5-1 with TRBJ2-7; 11 nucleotides align to TRBD2. The CDR3 has 16 amino acids. The germline V gene has CDR1 SGHRS and CDR2 YFSETQ. Losses at the gene ends were 0 bases for V and 3 bases for J; bases not matched to a gene: 5.

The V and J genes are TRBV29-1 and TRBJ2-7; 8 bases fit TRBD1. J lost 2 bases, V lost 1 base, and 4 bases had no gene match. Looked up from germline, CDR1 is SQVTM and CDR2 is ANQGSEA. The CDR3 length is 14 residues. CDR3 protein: CSVEGQGHPYEQYF. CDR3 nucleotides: TGCAGCGTTGAAGGACAGGGGCATCCCTACGAGCAGTACTTC.